A selection of T cell receptor beta chains follows, all from one sample in a study of T cell changes during pregnancy in multiple sclerosis. Some clones are missing from TCRdb's copy, which holds only in-frame ones; the method was immunoSEQ multiplex PCR. This sample has tens of thousands of clones, with about 91% found just once. Sequenced material: peripheral blood, taken in the second trimester of pregnancy. The receptor set was obtained from a female donor in good health, enrolled as a control in a pregnancy study. Each CDR3 is given with its conserved first and last residue. The order of the fields is clone size, V gene, D gene, J gene, CDR3 protein, CDR3 DNA. A D gene is named only where the DNA matches it firmly. Clone size, where shown, is once, few, many, or a class for clones that have expanded.

size: NA
V: TRBV5-1
D: NA
J: TRBJ2-2
CDR3: CASSLTSVDTGELFF
DNA: TGCGCCAGCAGCTTGACGTCGGTCGACACCGGGGAGCTGTTTTTT

size: NA
V: TRBV28
D: NA
J: TRBJ2-2
CDR3: CASSDRTPGELFF
DNA: TGTGCCAGCTCTGACAGAACACCCGGGGAGCTGTTTTTT

size: NA
V: TRBV6-5
D: NA
J: TRBJ1-2
CDR3: CASSRTRSSNGYTF
DNA: TGTGCCAGCAGTCGGACAAGAAGTAGTAATGGCTACACCTTC

size: NA
V: TRBV5-6
D: NA
J: TRBJ1-4
CDR3: CASSPTRGPLGEKLFF
DNA: TGTGCCAGCAGCCCTACGCGGGGGCCCCTGGGTGAAAAACTGTTTTTT

size: NA
V: TRBV19
D: TRBD1
J: TRBJ1-1
CDR3: CASSISSDRGNGAFF
DNA: TGTGCCAGTAGTATATCCTCGGACAGGGGGAATGGGGCTTTCTTT

size: NA
V: TRBV28
D: TRBD1
J: TRBJ1-5
CDR3: CASRDSTNQPQHF
DNA: TGTGCCAGTCGGGACAGCACAAATCAGCCCCAGCATTTT

size: NA
V: TRBV5-1
D: NA
J: TRBJ1-4
CDR3: CASSLTGDGYEKLFF
DNA: TGCGCCAGCAGCTTGACAGGAGATGGTTATGAAAAACTGTTTTTT

size: NA
V: TRBV19
D: NA
J: TRBJ1-6
CDR3: CASRGREGNSPLHF
DNA: TGTGCCAGTAGGGGCAGGGAAGGGAATTCACCCCTCCACTTT

size: NA
V: TRBV28
D: NA
J: TRBJ2-3
CDR3: CASSFTSRTDTQYF
DNA: TGTGCCAGCAGTTTTACTTCTCGGACAGATACGCAGTATTTT

size: few
V: TRBV30
D: TRBD1
J: TRBJ2-2
CDR3: CAWSVLAGGTGELFF
DNA: TGTGCCTGGAGTGTTCTGGCAGGGGGTACCGGGGAGCTGTTTTTT

size: NA
V: TRBV27
D: TRBD2
J: TRBJ2-1
CDR3: CASKRGTSRNEQFF
DNA: TGTGCGAGTAAAAGAGGGACTAGCAGAAATGAGCAGTTCTTC

size: NA
V: TRBV27
D: TRBD1
J: TRBJ2-2
CDR3: CASSRTGFGGELFF
DNA: TGTGCCAGCAGTAGGACAGGATTTGGCGGGGAGCTGTTTTTT

size: NA
V: TRBV18
D: TRBD1
J: TRBJ2-6
CDR3: CASSPRPSRGYGANVLTF
DNA: TGTGCCAGCTCACCAAGGCCCTCCAGGGGGTACGGGGCCAACGTCCTGACTTTC

size: once
V: TRBV28
D: NA
J: TRBJ1-1
CDR3: CASSDILNTEAFF
DNA: TGTGCCAGCAGCGACATATTGAACACTGAAGCTTTCTTT

size: NA
V: TRBV2
D: NA
J: TRBJ2-2
CDR3: CATMGQRVAGELFF
DNA: TGTGCCACCATGGGACAAAGGGTAGCCGGGGAGCTGTTTTTT

size: NA
V: TRBV27
D: NA
J: TRBJ2-2
CDR3: CASSLGGLVGGELFF
DNA: TGTGCCAGCAGTTTAGGAGGTCTAGTCGGCGGGGAGCTGTTTTTT

size: NA
V: TRBV28
D: NA
J: TRBJ1-1
CDR3: CASRPLGFSAEAFF
DNA: TGTGCCAGCAGGCCCCTAGGTTTTAGCGCTGAAGCTTTCTTT

size: NA
V: TRBV2
D: TRBD2
J: TRBJ2-7
CDR3: CASKTSVSSYEQYF
DNA: TGTGCCAGCAAAACTAGCGTAAGCTCCTACGAGCAGTACTTC

size: NA
V: TRBV27
D: NA
J: TRBJ1-5
CDR3: CASGWRGNQPQHF
DNA: TGTGCCAGCGGTTGGAGGGGCAATCAGCCCCAGCATTTT

size: NA
V: TRBV5-4
D: TRBD1
J: TRBJ1-4
CDR3: CASSLTGGNEKLFF
DNA: TGTGCCAGCAGCTTAACAGGGGGGAATGAAAAACTGTTTTTT

size: NA
V: TRBV5-1
D: NA
J: TRBJ1-3
CDR3: CASSSTGQGNTIYF
DNA: TGCGCCAGCAGCTCGACTGGACAGGGAAACACCATATATTTT

size: once
V: TRBV27
D: NA
J: TRBJ1-1
CDR3: CASSPTGGVEAFF
DNA: TGTGCCAGCAGTCCCACTGGCGGGGTCGAAGCTTTCTTT

size: NA
V: TRBV7-9
D: NA
J: TRBJ1-5
CDR3: CASSLPGNNQPQHF
DNA: TGTGCCAGCAGCTTACCCGGGAACAATCAGCCCCAGCATTTT

size: NA
V: TRBV6-4
D: TRBD1
J: TRBJ1-2
CDR3: CASSPTGNYGYTF
DNA: TGTGCCAGCAGCCCGACAGGGAACTATGGCTACACCTTC

size: NA
V: TRBV27
D: NA
J: TRBJ1-2
CDR3: CASSLTVAGGGNGYTF
DNA: TGTGCCAGCAGTTTAACCGTGGCAGGCGGAGGAAATGGCTACACCTTC

size: NA
V: TRBV5-6
D: NA
J: TRBJ1-2
CDR3: CASSLVPDSYGYTF
DNA: TGTGCCAGCAGCTTGGTTCCGGACAGCTATGGCTACACCTTC

size: NA
V: TRBV5-1
D: TRBD2
J: TRBJ2-5
CDR3: CASSGRGGQTQYF
DNA: TGCGCCAGCAGCGGCCGGGGGGGACAGACCCAGTACTTC

size: NA
V: TRBV5-1
D: NA
J: TRBJ2-3
CDR3: CASTPRGLSTDTQYF
DNA: TGCGCCAGCACCCCCCGCGGGCTGAGCACAGATACGCAGTATTTT

size: NA
V: TRBV10-2
D: TRBD1
J: TRBJ2-7
CDR3: CASTGQGSYEQYF
DNA: TGCGCCAGCACAGGACAGGGCTCCTACGAGCAGTACTTC

size: NA
V: TRBV7-7
D: NA
J: TRBJ1-4
CDR3: CASSLGRSTNEKLFF
DNA: TGTGCTAGCAGCTTGGGGAGATCAACTAATGAAAAACTGTTTTTT

size: NA
V: TRBV7-9
D: NA
J: TRBJ1-6
CDR3: CASSPGLQWRNSPLHF
DNA: TGTGCCAGCAGCCCGGGTCTGCAGTGGAGAAATTCACCCCTCCACTTT

size: few
V: TRBV19
D: TRBD1
J: TRBJ1-6
CDR3: CASSRTGASPLHF
DNA: TGTGCCAGTAGTAGGACAGGGGCCTCACCCCTCCACTTT

size: once
V: TRBV5-8
D: TRBD1
J: TRBJ1-4
CDR3: CASTETGDEKLFF
DNA: TGTGCCAGCACGGAGACAGGGGACGAAAAACTGTTTTTT

size: NA
V: TRBV5-4
D: NA
J: TRBJ1-2
CDR3: CASSLVAGADGYTF
DNA: TGTGCCAGCAGCTTGGTGGCGGGGGCGGATGGCTACACCTTC

size: NA
V: TRBV2
D: TRBD1
J: TRBJ1-1
CDR3: CAGQGALMNTEAFF
DNA: TGTGCCGGACAGGGGGCCCTTATGAACACTGAAGCTTTCTTT

size: NA
V: TRBV10-3
D: NA
J: TRBJ1-1
CDR3: CAIRLQIGWDTEAFF
DNA: TGTGCCATCAGGTTACAGATTGGGTGGGACACTGAAGCTTTCTTT

size: NA
V: TRBV6-5
D: NA
J: TRBJ1-1
CDR3: CASSFVDRNTEAFF
DNA: TGTGCCAGCAGCTTTGTCGACAGGAACACTGAAGCTTTCTTT

size: NA
V: TRBV10-3
D: TRBD2
J: TRBJ2-3
CDR3: CAISDWTPTSGMGTDTQYF
DNA: TGTGCCATCAGTGACTGGACTCCGACTAGCGGGATGGGCACAGATACGCAGTATTTT